The clone carrying this T cell receptor beta chain was detected only once. Antigen specificity is unknown. PCR involved 60 Vbeta and 13 Jbeta primers. TCRdb's copy holds only in-frame clones and misses some; the assay was immunoSEQ multiplex PCR. The repertoire holds fewer than 200,000 clones, around four fifths seen once, with less than 2% in the top ten. From germline, CDR1 is LNHDA and CDR2 SQIVND (reference sequence). The germline V and J ends were trimmed by 7 bases and 4 bases, with 13 bases remaining between them. This CDR3 contains 14 residues. The data originate from a study of cytomegalovirus exposure and HLA in healthy donors. General study results and limits: Analysis was performed later, and it showed HLA-associated TCR beta chains to be more clonally expanded than equally common others. In a later analysis, TCR beta V- and J-gene trimming was associated with a missense DCLRE1C variant.

This TCR was sampled from a man aged 40-55 years in good health and CMV-seropositive. The sample was PBMCs. The chain recombines TRBV19 with TRBJ2-2; D may be TRBD2 (7 bases). CDR3: CASKGGGPTGELFF. CDR3 sequence (DNA): TGTGCCAGTAAAGGGGGAGGGCCCACCGGGGAGCTGTTTTTT.